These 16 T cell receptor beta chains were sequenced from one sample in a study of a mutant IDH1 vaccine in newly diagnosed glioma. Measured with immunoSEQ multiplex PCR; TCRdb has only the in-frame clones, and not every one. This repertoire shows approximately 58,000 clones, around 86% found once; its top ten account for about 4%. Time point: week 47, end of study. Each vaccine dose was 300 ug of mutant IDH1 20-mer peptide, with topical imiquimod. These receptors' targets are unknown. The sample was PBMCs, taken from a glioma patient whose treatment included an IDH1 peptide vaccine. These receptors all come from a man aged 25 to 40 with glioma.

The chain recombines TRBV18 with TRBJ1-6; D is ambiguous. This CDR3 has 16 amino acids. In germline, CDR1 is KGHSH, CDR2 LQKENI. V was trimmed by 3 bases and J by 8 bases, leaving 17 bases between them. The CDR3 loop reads CASSPYETSRDSPLHF. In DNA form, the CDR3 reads TGTGCCAGCTCACCTTACGAGACCTCTCGGGATTCACCCCTCCACTTT. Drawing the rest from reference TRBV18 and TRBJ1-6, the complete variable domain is NAGVMQNPRHLVRRRGQEARLRCSPMKGHSHVYWYRQLPEEGLKFMVYLQKENIIDESGMPKERFSAEFPKEGPSILRIQQVVRGDSAAYFCASSPYETSRDSPLHFGNGTRLTVT.

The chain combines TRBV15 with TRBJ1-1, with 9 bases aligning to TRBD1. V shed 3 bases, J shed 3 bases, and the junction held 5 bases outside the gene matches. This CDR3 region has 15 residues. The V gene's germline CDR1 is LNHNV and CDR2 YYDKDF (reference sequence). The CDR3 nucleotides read TGTGCCACCAGCAGGGGCACAGGGGGCCACACTGAAGCTTTCTTT. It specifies CATSRGTGGHTEAFF.

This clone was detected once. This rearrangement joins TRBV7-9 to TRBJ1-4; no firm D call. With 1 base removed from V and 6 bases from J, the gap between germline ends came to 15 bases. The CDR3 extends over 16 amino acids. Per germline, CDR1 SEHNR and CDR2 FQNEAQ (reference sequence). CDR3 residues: CASSLGAIGMDEKLFF. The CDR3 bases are TGTGCCAGCAGCTTAGGGGCCATAGGTATGGATGAAAAACTGTTTTTT.

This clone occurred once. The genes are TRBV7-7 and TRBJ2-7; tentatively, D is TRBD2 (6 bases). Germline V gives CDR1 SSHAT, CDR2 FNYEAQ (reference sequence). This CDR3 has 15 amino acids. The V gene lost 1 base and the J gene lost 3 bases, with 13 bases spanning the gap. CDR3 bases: TGTGCCAGCAGCTTAGGCCAGGGAGGATTCTACGAGCAGTACTTC. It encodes CASSLGQGGFYEQYF.

The CDR3 DNA reads as TGTGCCAGCAGCTCCAGGGTGGCTAATGAAAAACTGTTTTTT. Encoded protein: CASSSRVANEKLFF. The chain links TRBV7-8 to TRBJ1-4; TRBD1 might be the D (5 bases). The V gene's germline CDR1 is SGHVS and CDR2 FQNEAQ. The germline V and J ends were trimmed by 4 bases and 3 bases, with 9 bases remaining between them. This CDR3 comprises 14 residues.

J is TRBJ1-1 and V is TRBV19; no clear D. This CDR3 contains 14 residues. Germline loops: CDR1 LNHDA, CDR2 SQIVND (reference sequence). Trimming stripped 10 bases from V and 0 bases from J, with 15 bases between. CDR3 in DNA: TGTGCCACCCAGGTTGGGCAGTTGAACACTGAAGCTTTCTTT. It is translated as CATQVGQLNTEAFF.

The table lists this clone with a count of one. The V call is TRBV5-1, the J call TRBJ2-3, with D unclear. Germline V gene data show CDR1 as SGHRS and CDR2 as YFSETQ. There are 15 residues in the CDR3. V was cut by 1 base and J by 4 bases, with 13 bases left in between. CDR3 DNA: TGCGCCAGCAGCTTGACAGTGGGTCGTGCAGATACGCAGTATTTT. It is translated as CASSLTVGRADTQYF.

The CDR3 nucleotides read TGTGCCAGTAGCCTAGGAGGGGGGACCCCTTCCTACAATGAGCAGTTCTTC. This translates into CASSLGGGTPSYNEQFF. This sequence joins TRBV19 and TRBJ2-1, with D perhaps assigned TRBD1 or TRBD2 (6 bases each). Germline CDR1 is LNHDA and CDR2 is SQIVND (reference sequence). The length of the CDR3 is 17 residues. V lost 6 bases and J 1 base, leaving 19 bases between the germline ends.

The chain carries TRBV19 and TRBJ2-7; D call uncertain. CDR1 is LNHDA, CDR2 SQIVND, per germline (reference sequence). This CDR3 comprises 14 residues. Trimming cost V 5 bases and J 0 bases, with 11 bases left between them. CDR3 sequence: CASSPGPSSYEQYF. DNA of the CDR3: TGTGCCAGTAGTCCGGGTCCCAGCTCCTACGAGCAGTACTTC.

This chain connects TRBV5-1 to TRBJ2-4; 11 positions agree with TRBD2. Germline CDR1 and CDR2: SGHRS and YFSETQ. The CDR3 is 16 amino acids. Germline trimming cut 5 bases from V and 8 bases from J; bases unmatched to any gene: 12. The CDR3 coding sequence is TGCGCCAGCAGTTCGCTAGCGGGGGGTCAGAGTGACATTCAGTACTTC. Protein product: CASSSLAGGQSDIQYF.

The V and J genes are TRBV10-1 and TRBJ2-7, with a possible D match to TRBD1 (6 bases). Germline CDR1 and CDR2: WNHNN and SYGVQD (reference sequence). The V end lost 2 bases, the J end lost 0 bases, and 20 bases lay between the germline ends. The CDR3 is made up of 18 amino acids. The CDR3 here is CASSETLVQGPSSYEQYF. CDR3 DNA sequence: TGCGCCAGCAGTGAGACCCTAGTCCAGGGGCCATCCTCCTACGAGCAGTACTTC.

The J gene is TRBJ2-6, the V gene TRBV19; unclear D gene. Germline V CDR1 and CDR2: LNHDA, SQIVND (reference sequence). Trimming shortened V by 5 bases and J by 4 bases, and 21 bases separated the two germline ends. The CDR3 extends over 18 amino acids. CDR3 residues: CASSPFTPHALGANVLTF. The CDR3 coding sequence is TGTGCCAGTAGTCCCTTTACCCCCCATGCTCTGGGGGCCAACGTCCTGACTTTC.

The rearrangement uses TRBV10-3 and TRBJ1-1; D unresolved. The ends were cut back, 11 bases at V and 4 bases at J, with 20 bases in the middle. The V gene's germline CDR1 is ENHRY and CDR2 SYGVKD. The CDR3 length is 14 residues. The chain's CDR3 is CAVAQSSWGTEAFF. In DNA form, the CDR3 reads TGTGCCGTCGCCCAGTCCTCATGGGGCACTGAAGCTTTCTTT.

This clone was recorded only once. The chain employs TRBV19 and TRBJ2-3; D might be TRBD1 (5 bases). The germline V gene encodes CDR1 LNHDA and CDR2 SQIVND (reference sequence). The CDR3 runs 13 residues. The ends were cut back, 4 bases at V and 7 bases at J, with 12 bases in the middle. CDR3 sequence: CASSTGRTNTQYF. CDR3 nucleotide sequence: TGTGCCAGTAGTACAGGACGGACAAATACGCAGTATTTT. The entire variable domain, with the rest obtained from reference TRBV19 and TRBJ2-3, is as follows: DGGITQSPKYLFRKEGQNVTLSCEQNLNHDAMYWYRQDPGQGLRLIYYSQIVNDFQKGDIAEGYSVSREKKESFPLTVTSAQKNPTAFYLCASSTGRTNTQYFGPGTRLTVL.

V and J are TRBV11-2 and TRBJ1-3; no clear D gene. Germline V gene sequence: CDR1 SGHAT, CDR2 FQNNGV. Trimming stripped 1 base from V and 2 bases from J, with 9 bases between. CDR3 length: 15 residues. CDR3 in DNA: TGTGCCAGCAGCTTAGGACAATCTCCTGGAAACACCATATATTTT. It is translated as CASSLGQSPGNTIYF.

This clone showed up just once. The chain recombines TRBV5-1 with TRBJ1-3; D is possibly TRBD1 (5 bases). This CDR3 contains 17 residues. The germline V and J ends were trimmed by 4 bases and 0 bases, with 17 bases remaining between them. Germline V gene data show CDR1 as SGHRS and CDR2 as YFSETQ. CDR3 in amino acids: CASSDVPGRSSGNTIYF. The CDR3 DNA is TGCGCCAGCAGCGACGTCCCGGGACGTTCCTCTGGAAACACCATATATTTT.